This is a list of T cell receptor beta chains from one sample in a study of shared clonotypes between healthy human individuals. The data were produced by immunoSEQ multiplex PCR, yet TCRdb's version contains in-frame clones alone and is incomplete. The table has around 2.1 million clones, roughly 95% seen once; the top ten hold approximately 0.13%. The sample taken for sequencing was naive CD4+ T cells sorted from blood. The receptors shown here come from a man aged 18 to 35 in good health. Each CDR3 is given with its conserved first and last residue. A D gene is named only where the DNA matches it firmly.

TRBV10-3	TRBJ1-1	.	CAIQEGGRTEAFF
TRBV4-1	TRBJ2-6	.	CASSQFSGANVLTF
TRBV7-2	TRBJ2-3	TRBD2	CASSFRSGGGPDTQYF
TRBV6-6	TRBJ1-6	.	CASSYLRDSPLHF
TRBV27	TRBJ1-2	.	CASSFFTGNHYGYTF
TRBV27	TRBJ2-1	.	CASGFLLENNEQFF
TRBV6-6	TRBJ2-6	.	CASRRVSGANVLTF
TRBV7-2	TRBJ2-2	TRBD1	CASSLQGDPGELFF
TRBV5-4	TRBJ1-1	.	CASSLQENTEAFF
TRBV5-1	TRBJ2-1	.	CASSLESLAASYNEQFF
TRBV6-6	TRBJ1-5	.	CASSYSGGYSNQPQHF
TRBV29-1	TRBJ2-7	.	CSVEQSSREQYF
TRBV10-3	TRBJ2-2	TRBD1	CASQGTGGAWVPGELFF
TRBV7-9	TRBJ1-3	.	CASSSYVGSGNTIYF
TRBV10-1	TRBJ2-2	TRBD1	CASSGTGGTGELFF
TRBV5-1	TRBJ2-3	.	CASSLGAQGDTQYF
TRBV10-3	TRBJ2-3	TRBD2	CAISAGLADTDTQYF
TRBV18	TRBJ2-7	.	CASSANYEQYF
TRBV6-1	TRBJ1-6	.	CASRQNSPLHF
TRBV9	TRBJ1-6	.	CASSERPNSPLHF
TRBV18	TRBJ2-5	.	CASSPRPQYMETQYF
TRBV7-2	TRBJ2-1	.	CASSQGGMDNEQFF
TRBV7-2	TRBJ1-1	.	CASSLDRRDNTEAFF
TRBV11-2	TRBJ1-2	.	CASSLAVRGGYTF
TRBV9	TRBJ2-2	TRBD1	CASSPQGANTGELFF
TRBV19	TRBJ1-1	.	CASSWGRIINTEAFF
TRBV19	TRBJ2-3	TRBD1	CASSTPPGQGVTDTQYF
TRBV30	TRBJ1-6	.	CAWSDDSPLHF
TRBV19	TRBJ2-3	.	CASSTNQGWGTDTQYF
TRBV7-9	TRBJ1-1	.	CASSPRDMNTEAFF
TRBV11-2	TRBJ1-4	TRBD1	CASSALTGRQEKLFF
TRBV7-9	TRBJ1-4	.	CASSFQGPYEKLFF
TRBV18	TRBJ1-3	.	CASSPPARDSGNTIYF
TRBV27	TRBJ1-2	.	CASSLSPGVNYGYTF
TRBV5-1	TRBJ2-3	.	CASSLAGIVTDTQYF
TRBV7-8	TRBJ1-5	.	CASSLVQFNQPQHF
TRBV11-3	TRBJ2-5	.	CASSLGPNQETQYF
TRBV6-1	TRBJ2-7	.	CASSDGERGSYEQYF
TRBV5-1	TRBJ2-2	TRBD2	CASREGGADTGELFF
TRBV6-5	TRBJ1-6	.	CASSYTTTSKNSPLHF
TRBV10-3	TRBJ2-3	TRBD1	CAISEPGQGTDTQYF
TRBV7-9	TRBJ2-2	TRBD1	CASSLLRDRGQDTGELFF
TRBV29-1	TRBJ1-1	.	CSVIRGGTEAFF
TRBV5-1	TRBJ2-2	.	CASSYDSNTGELFF
TRBV10-3	TRBJ2-7	TRBD2	CAIKSAAGGPSDEQYF
TRBV6-1	TRBJ2-2	TRBD1	CASNGQGVWTGELFF
TRBV19	TRBJ2-7	.	CASATGVTYEQYF
TRBV4-2	TRBJ2-3	TRBD2	CASSRAGGATDTQYF